The 15 T cell receptor beta chains given below trace back to one sample, sequenced in a study of blood T cell repertoires in COVID-19. Sequencing was performed with immunoSEQ multiplex PCR; in TCRdb, only in-frame clones are kept and a portion is missing. The sample consists of 50,000 to 75,000 clones, under 95% of them appearing once. Source material: peripheral blood. Receptor source: a man between 70 and 80 years old with active COVID-19.

The chain links TRBV3-1 (or the pseudogene TRBV3-2) to TRBJ1-4; 7 bases agree with TRBD1. V was pared by 4 bases and J by 4 bases, with 3 bases of the junction left unmatched. Germline V CDR1 and CDR2: LGHDT, YNNKEL (reference sequence). This CDR3 has 14 amino acids. CDR3 sequence (DNA): TGTGCCAGCAGCCGCGGGGACAGTAATGAAAAACTGTTTTTT. Its translation: CASSRGDSNEKLFF.

This clone was found once. The V gene is TRBV19, the J gene TRBJ1-2; D possibly corresponds to TRBD1 (5 bases). CDR1 LNHDA and CDR2 SQIVND come from the germline V gene (reference sequence). The CDR3 runs 12 residues. V was cut by 4 bases and J by 4 bases, with 7 bases left in between. CDR3 amino acids: CASSTGPYGYTF. The CDR3 bases are TGTGCCAGTAGTACAGGGCCCTATGGCTACACCTTC.

The rearrangement links TRBV10-3 to TRBJ1-2, with 7 nucleotides matching TRBD1. Trimming at V came to 6 bases and at J to 1 base, leaving 8 bases not matched to a gene. The CDR3 is made up of 15 amino acids. Per the germline V gene, CDR1 is ENHRY and CDR2 is SYGVKD. The CDR3 sequence is CAIRARTGDNYGYTF. CDR3 DNA: TGTGCCATCAGAGCCCGGACAGGCGATAACTATGGCTACACCTTC.

The chain is built from TRBV18 and TRBJ1-4; 11 nucleotides line up with TRBD1. V trimming: 3 bases; J trimming: 0 bases; junction bases outside the gene matches: 3. The CDR3 is made up of 17 amino acids. Germline-derived CDR1 and CDR2 are KGHSH and LQKENI. CDR3: CASSPGTGGATNEKLFF. The CDR3 DNA reads TGTGCCAGCTCACCCGGGACAGGGGGAGCAACTAATGAAAAACTGTTTTTT.

The chain has TRBV18 and TRBJ2-1; TRBD2 aligns across 10 bases. CDR1 KGHSH and CDR2 LQKENI come from the germline V gene. The CDR3 runs to 15 residues. Trimming took 6 bases from V and 7 from J; bases not matched to a gene: 9. CDR3 loop: CASSTISGGGNEQFF. CDR3 nucleotide sequence: TGTGCCAGCTCCACCATCAGCGGGGGGGGGAATGAGCAGTTCTTC.

The CDR3 loop reads CASSLGETQYF. The CDR3 DNA follows: TGTGCCAGCAGCCTCGGGGAGACCCAGTACTTC. The chain links TRBV11-3 to TRBJ2-5; D uncertain. Germline V lookup: CDR1 SGHNT, CDR2 YENEEA. The CDR3 loop spans 11 amino acids. V was pared by 5 bases and J by 5 bases, with 6 bases between.

This chain connects TRBV6-6 to TRBJ1-2; 8 nucleotides match TRBD1. With V trimmed by 4 bases and J by 4 bases, 8 bases remained unmatched. Germline V gene data show CDR1 as MNHNY and CDR2 as SVGAGI (reference sequence). The CDR3 has 15 residues. DNA for the CDR3: TGTGCCAGCAGTTCCATAGGACAGGGAATCTATGGCTACACCTTC. It yields the protein CASSSIGQGIYGYTF.

The chain joins TRBV6-5 to TRBJ1-2, with a tentative D call TRBD1 (6 bases). Germline-derived CDR1 and CDR2 are MNHEY and SVGAGI. Trimming cost V 7 bases and J 8 bases, with 17 bases left between them. This CDR3 comprises 13 residues. CDR3 loop: CASTRGPSSGYTF. Here the CDR3 DNA reads TGTGCCAGCACCAGGGGCCCCTCCTCGGGCTACACCTTC.

V is TRBV4-1 and J is TRBJ2-2, with D perhaps matching TRBD1 (6 bases). Germline V lookup: CDR1 MGHRA, CDR2 YSYEKL. V was shortened by 1 base and J by 4 bases, with 10 bases between the two germline ends. The CDR3 totals 15 residues. The CDR3 nucleotides read TGCGCCAGCAGCCAAGTGTCAGGGGTCACCGGGGAGCTGTTTTTT. Its protein is CASSQVSGVTGELFF.

The chain recombines TRBV4-1 with TRBJ2-1, with TRBD2 as a possible D gene (7 bases). CDR3 size: 13 residues. The V end lost 5 bases, the J end lost 6 bases, and 11 bases lay between the germline ends. Germline V gives CDR1 MGHRA, CDR2 YSYEKL. The CDR3 protein is CASSGGAVNEQFF. CDR3 DNA: TGCGCCAGCAGCGGGGGGGCCGTCAATGAGCAGTTCTTC.

The V and J genes are TRBV28 and TRBJ2-5; 10 positions agree with TRBD1. This CDR3 comprises 15 residues. Germline assignment: CDR1 MDHEN and CDR2 SYDVKM. The junction had 6 bases not matched to a gene; V was cut back by 6 bases and J by 2 bases. CDR3 nucleotide sequence: TGTGCCAGCAGCCAAGGGACAGGGGTACAAGAGACCCAGTACTTC. It yields the protein CASSQGTGVQETQYF.

The chain recombines TRBV7-2 with TRBJ1-4; a weak D match, TRBD1 (5 bases). This CDR3 spans 14 amino acids. CDR1 and CDR2 from the germline V gene are SGHTA and FQGNSA. V was pared by 1 base and J by 5 bases, with 8 bases between. CDR3 bases: TGTGCCAGCAGCTTAGGCAGGGCCAATGAAAAACTGTTTTTT. This translates into CASSLGRANEKLFF.

The chain is built from TRBV5-6 and TRBJ2-7; D ambiguous. V lost 3 bases and J lost 0, with 4 bases in between. The CDR3 has 12 residues. Germline V gene sequence: CDR1 SGHDT, CDR2 YYEEEE. This CDR3 is CASSYSSYEQYV. The DNA of the CDR3 is TGTGCCAGCAGCTACAGCTCCTACGAGCAGTACGTC.

This rearrangement joins TRBV7-2 to TRBJ2-7; D is undetermined. The CDR3 length is 12 residues. Germline V gene sequence: CDR1 SGHTA, CDR2 FQGNSA. Trimming cost V 3 bases and J 3 bases, with 6 bases left between them. CDR3 sequence: CASSFTDYEQYF. Written as DNA, the CDR3 is TGTGCCAGCAGCTTTACAGACTACGAGCAGTACTTC.

This chain links TRBV9 with TRBJ2-3; D might be TRBD2 (6 bases). Trimming stripped 5 bases from V and 6 bases from J, with 13 bases between. Germline V gene lookup returns CDR1 SGDLS and CDR2 YYNGEE. The CDR3 has 13 amino acids. The CDR3 nucleotides are TGTGCCAGCAGTGCGGGGCTTGGGGATACGCAGTATTTT. Its protein product is CASSAGLGDTQYF.